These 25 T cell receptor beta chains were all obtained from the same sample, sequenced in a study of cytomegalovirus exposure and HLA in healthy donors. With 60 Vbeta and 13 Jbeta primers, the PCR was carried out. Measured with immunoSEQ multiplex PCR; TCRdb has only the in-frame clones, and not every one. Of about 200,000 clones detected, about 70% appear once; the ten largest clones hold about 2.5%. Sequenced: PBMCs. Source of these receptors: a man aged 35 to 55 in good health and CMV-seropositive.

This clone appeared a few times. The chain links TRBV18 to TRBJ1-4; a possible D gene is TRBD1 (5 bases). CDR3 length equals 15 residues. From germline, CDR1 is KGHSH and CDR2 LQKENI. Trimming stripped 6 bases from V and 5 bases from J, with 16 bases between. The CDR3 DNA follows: TGTGCCAGCTCCTCATCGCGACAGAGCAATGAAAAACTGTTTTTT. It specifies CASSSSRQSNEKLFF.

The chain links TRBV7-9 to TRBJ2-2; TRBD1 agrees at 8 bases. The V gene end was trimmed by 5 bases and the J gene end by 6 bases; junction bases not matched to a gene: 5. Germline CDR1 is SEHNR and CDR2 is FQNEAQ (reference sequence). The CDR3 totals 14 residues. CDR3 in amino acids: CASSVTTGAGELFF. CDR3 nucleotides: TGTGCCAGCAGCGTCACGACAGGGGCCGGGGAGCTGTTTTTT. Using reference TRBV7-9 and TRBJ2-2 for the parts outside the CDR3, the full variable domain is DTGVSQNPRHKITKRGQNVTFRCDPISEHNRLYWYRQTLGQGPEFLTYFQNEAQLEKSRLLSDRFSAERPKGSFSTLEIQRTEQGDSAMYLCASSVTTGAGELFFGEGSRLTVL.

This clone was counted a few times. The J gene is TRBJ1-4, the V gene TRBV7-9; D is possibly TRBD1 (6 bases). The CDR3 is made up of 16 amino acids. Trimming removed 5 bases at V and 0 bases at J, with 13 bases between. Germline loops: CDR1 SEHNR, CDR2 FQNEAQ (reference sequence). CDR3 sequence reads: CASSPGQPATNEKLFF. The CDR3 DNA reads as TGTGCCAGCAGCCCCGGACAGCCCGCAACTAATGAAAAACTGTTTTTT.

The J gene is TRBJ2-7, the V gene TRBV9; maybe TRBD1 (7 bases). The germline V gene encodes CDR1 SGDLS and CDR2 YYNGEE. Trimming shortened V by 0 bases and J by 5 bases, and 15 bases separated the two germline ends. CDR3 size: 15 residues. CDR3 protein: CASSVEEGADHEQYF. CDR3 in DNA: TGTGCCAGCAGCGTAGAGGAGGGGGCGGACCACGAGCAGTACTTC.

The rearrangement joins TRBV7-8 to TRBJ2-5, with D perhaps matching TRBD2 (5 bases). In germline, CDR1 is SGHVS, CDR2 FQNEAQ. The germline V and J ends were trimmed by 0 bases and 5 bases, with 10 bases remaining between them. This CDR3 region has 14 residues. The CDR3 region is CASSLAAGVETQYF. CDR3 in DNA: TGTGCCAGCAGCTTAGCTGCCGGGGTCGAGACCCAGTACTTC.

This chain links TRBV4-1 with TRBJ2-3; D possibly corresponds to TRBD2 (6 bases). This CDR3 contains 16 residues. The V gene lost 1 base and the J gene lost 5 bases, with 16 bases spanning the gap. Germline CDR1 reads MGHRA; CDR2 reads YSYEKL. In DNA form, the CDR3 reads TGCGCCAGCAGCCAAGTGGATGTGGGGGGAGGAGATACGCAGTATTTT. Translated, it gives CASSQVDVGGGDTQYF.

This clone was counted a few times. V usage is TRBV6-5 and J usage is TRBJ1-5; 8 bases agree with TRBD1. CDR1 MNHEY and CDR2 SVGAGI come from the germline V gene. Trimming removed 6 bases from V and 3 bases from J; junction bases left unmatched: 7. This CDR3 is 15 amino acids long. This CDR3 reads CASRRGQVNNQPQHF. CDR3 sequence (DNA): TGTGCCAGCAGAAGGGGACAGGTTAACAATCAGCCCCAGCATTTT.

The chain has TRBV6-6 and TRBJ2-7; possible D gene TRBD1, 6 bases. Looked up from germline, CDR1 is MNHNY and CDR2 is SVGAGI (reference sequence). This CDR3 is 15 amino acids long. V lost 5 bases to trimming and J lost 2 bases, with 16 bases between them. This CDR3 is CASSPRGWVAYEQYF. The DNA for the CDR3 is TGTGCCAGCAGTCCCAGGGGCTGGGTGGCCTACGAGCAGTACTTC.

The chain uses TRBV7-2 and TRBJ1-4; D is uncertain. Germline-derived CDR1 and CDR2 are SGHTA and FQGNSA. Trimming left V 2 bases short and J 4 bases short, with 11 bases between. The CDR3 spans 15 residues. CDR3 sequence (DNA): TGTGCCAGCAGCTTACCCCCGGGTTTTAATGAAAAACTGTTTTTT. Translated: CASSLPPGFNEKLFF.

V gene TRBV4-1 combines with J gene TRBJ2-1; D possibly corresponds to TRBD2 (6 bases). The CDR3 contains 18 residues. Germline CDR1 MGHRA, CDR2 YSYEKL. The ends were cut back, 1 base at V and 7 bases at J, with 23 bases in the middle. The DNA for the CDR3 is TGCGCCAGCAGCCAAGTCCTGCAGCGACAACCCCGGGGGAATGAGCAGTTCTTC. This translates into CASSQVLQRQPRGNEQFF.

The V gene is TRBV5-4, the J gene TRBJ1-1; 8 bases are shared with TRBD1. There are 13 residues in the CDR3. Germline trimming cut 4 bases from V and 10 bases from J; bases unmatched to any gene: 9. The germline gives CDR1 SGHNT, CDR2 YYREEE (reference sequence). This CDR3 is CASSLEKQGGAFF. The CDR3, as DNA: TGTGCCAGCAGCCTGGAGAAACAGGGGGGAGCTTTCTTT.

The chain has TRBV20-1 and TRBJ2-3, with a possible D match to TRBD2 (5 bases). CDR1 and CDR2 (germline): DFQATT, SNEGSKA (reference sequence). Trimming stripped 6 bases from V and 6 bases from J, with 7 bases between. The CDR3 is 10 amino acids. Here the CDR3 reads CSAGVDTQYF. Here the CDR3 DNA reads TGCAGTGCCGGGGTCGATACGCAGTATTTT.

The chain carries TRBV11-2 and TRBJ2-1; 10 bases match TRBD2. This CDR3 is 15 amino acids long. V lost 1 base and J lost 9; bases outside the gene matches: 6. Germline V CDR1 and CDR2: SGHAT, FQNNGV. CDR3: CASSLVLSGGGEQFF. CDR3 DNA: TGTGCCAGCAGCTTAGTCCTGAGCGGGGGGGGTGAGCAGTTCTTC. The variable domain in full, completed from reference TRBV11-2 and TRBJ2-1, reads EAGVAQSPRYKIIEKRQSVAFWCNPISGHATLYWYQQILGQGPKLLIQFQNNGVVDDSQLPKDRFSAERLKGVDSTLKIQPAKLEDSAVYLCASSLVLSGGGEQFFGPGTRLTVL.

This chain's CDR3 is CASSLQGDGSPLHF. As DNA, the CDR3 is TGTGCCAGCAGCTTACAGGGGGACGGGTCACCCCTCCACTTT. The rearrangement joins TRBV7-2 to TRBJ1-6; 7 positions agree with TRBD1. With 2 bases clipped from V and 10 bases from J, the junction kept 5 bases outside the gene matches. This CDR3 region has 14 residues. Germline V gene sequence: CDR1 SGHTA, CDR2 FQGNSA.

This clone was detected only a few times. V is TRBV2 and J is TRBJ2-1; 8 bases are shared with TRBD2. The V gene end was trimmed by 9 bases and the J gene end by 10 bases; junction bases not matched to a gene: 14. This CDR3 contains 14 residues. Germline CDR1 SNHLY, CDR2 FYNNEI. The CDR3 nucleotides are TGTGCCAGGGAGGCGGGACTAGGGCGTGGGGAGCAGTTCTTC. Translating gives CAREAGLGRGEQFF.

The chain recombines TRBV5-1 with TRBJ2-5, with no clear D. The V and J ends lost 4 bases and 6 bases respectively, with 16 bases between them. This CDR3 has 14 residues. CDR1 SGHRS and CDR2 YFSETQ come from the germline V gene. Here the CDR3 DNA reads TGCGCCAGCAGCCCACGTGACAAGCCACAGACCCAGTACTTC. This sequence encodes CASSPRDKPQTQYF.

Here the CDR3 DNA reads TGTGCCAGCAGCCCTTTGGGGGGGGCAGGGGATACGCAGTATTTT. As protein: CASSPLGGAGDTQYF. V and J are TRBV5-4 and TRBJ2-3; D is perhaps TRBD2 (7 bases). V was clipped by 4 bases and J by 6 bases, with 18 bases between them. Germline lookup yields CDR1 SGHNT and CDR2 YYREEE (reference sequence). This CDR3 comprises 15 residues.

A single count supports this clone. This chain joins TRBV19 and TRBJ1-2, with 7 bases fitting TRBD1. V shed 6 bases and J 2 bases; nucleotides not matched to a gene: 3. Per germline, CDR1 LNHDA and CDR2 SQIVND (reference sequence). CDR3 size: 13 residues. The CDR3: CASRATGNYGYTF. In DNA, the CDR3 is TGTGCCAGTAGGGCGACAGGGAACTATGGCTACACCTTC.

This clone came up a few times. CDR3 protein: CASSSGTGGFNEQFF. CDR3 DNA: TGTGCCAGCAGTTCCGGGACAGGGGGCTTTAATGAGCAGTTCTTC. This chain uses TRBV6-5 with TRBJ2-1; 12 bases fit TRBD1. This CDR3 is built from 15 residues. The germline V gene has CDR1 MNHEY and CDR2 SVGAGI. V lost 4 bases, J lost 7 bases, and 5 bases stayed unmatched.

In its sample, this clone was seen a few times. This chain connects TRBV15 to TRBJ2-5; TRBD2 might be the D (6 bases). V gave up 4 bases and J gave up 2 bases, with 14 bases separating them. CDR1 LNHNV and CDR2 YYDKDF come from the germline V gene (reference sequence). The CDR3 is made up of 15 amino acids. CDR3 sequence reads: CATSKEGGLQETQYF. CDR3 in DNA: TGTGCCACCAGCAAAGAAGGAGGGCTACAAGAGACCCAGTACTTC.

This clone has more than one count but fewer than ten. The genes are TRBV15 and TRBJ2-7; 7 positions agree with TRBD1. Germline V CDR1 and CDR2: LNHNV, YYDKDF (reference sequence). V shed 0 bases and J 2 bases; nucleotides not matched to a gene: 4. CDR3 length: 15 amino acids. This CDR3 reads CATSRDDRATYEQYF. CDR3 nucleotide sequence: TGTGCCACCAGCAGAGATGACAGGGCAACCTACGAGCAGTACTTC.

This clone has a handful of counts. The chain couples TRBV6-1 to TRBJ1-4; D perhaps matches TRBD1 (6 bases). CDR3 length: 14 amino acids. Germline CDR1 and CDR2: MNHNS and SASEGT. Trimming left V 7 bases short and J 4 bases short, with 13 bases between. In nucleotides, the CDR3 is TGTGCCAGCAAGCTGGACAGAAGTAATGAAAAACTGTTTTTT. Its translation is CASKLDRSNEKLFF.

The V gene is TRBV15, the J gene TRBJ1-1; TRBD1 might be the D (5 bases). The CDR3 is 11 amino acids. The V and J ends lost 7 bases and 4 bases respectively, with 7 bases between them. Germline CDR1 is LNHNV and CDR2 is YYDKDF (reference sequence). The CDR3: CATTRGTEAFF. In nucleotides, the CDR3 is TGTGCCACCACTAGGGGCACTGAAGCTTTCTTT.

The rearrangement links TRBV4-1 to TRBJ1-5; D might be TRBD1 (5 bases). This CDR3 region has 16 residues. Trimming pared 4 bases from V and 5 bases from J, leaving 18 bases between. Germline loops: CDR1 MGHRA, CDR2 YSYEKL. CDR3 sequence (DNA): TGCGCCAGCAGCCCTCTATTTGACAGAGATTATCAGCCCCAGCATTTT. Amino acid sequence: CASSPLFDRDYQPQHF.

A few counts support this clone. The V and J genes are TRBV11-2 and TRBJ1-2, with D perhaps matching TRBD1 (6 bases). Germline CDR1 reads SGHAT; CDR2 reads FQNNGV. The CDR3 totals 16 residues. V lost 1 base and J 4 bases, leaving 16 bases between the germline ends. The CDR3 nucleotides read TGTGCCAGCAGCTTAGTCGCCGGACAGAGCTTCTATGGCTACACCTTC. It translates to CASSLVAGQSFYGYTF.